The source of this TCR beta chain is a study of T cell responses to AZD1222 COVID-19 vaccine. Background on the study: The analysis combined second doses at about 4 or about 12 weeks. General study points: A reported finding is that nearly half of spike-specific TCRs target unmutated variant regions. Most donors were white British, females outnumbered males, and clonal diversity was possibly underestimated. Recipients of AZD1222 seropositive at baseline numbered only five or six.

CDR1 is SGHTA and CDR2 is FQGNSA in the germline V gene. Trimming shortened V by 5 bases and J by 1 base, and 14 bases separated the two germline ends. The length of the CDR3 is 15 residues. Measured with immunoSEQ multiplex PCR; TCRdb has only the in-frame clones, and not every one. The data hold 100,000 to 110,000 clones, with about 83% observed a single time. As for this clone: Its antigen is still unknown.

The rearrangement joins TRBV7-2 to TRBJ1-1; D gene ambiguous. The sequencing here drew on peripheral blood, taken on day 0 of AZD1222 vaccination. The TCR originated in an adult in good health. DNA for the CDR3: TGTGCCAGCAGCCCCGGATTTGGTTGGAACACTGAAGCTTTCTTT. Its protein product is CASSPGFGWNTEAFF.